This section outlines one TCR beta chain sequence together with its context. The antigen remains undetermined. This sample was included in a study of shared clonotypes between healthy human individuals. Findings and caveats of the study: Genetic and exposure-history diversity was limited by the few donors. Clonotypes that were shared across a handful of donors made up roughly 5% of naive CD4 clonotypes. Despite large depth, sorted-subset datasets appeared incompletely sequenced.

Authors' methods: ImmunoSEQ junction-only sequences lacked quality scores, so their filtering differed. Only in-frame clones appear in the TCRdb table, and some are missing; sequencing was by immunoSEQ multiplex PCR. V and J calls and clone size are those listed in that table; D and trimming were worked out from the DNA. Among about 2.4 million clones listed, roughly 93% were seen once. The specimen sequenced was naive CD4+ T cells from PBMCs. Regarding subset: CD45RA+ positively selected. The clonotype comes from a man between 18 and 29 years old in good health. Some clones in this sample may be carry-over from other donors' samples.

CDR3 in amino acids: CASSPGTGGAYEQYF. The CDR3 nucleotides read TGTGCCAGCAGCCCCGGGACAGGGGGGGCCTACGAGCAGTACTTC. J is TRBJ2-7 and V is TRBV7-3; the match to TRBD1 covers 11 bases. The CDR3 totals 15 residues. V lost 5 bases to trimming and J lost 2 bases; unmatched junction nucleotides: 5. Germline V CDR1 and CDR2: SGHTA, FQGTGA.